The TCR beta chain described here comes from a study of shared clonotypes between healthy human individuals. Study findings and constraints: An effect of sequencing depth on clonotype sharing among donors was expected.

Concerning this clone: The antigen is unknown. One junction end does not reproduce the germline sequence, and a read error may be involved.

This table comes from immunoSEQ multiplex PCR, and its TCRdb copy is limited to in-frame clones, with some not included. The sample yields more than 1.2 million clones, around 98.5% seen once. Germline lookup yields CDR1 DFQATT and CDR2 SNEGSKA (reference sequence). CDR3 length: 11 residues. Sequencing used naive CD4+ T cells sorted from blood. The subset: CD45RA+ positively selected. This chain uses TRBV20-1 with TRBJ2-7, with 9 nucleotides matching TRBD2. The origin of this receptor is a young man in good health. The CDR3 region has the DNA TGCAGTGCCCGAGGTGGCGGGAGGGCCCCGTTC. Residues: CSARGGGRAPF.